One and the same sample provided the 6 T cell receptor beta chains below, sequenced in a study of blood T cell repertoires in COVID-19. The protocol was immunoSEQ multiplex PCR, while the TCRdb copy is restricted to in-frame clones and leaves out a portion. The table includes almost 400,000 clones, approximately 89% detected once. Sequencing used peripheral blood. The receptors shown here come from a woman aged 55-75 years with COVID-19, enrolled during active disease.

The chain joins TRBV19 to TRBJ1-5; D is uncertain. The V gene lost 3 bases and the J gene lost 1 base, with 10 bases spanning the gap. The CDR3 loop spans 15 amino acids. Germline lookup yields CDR1 LNHDA and CDR2 SQIVND (reference sequence). The DNA of the CDR3 is TGTGCCAGTAGTATCTTCCCGGGAAGCAATCAGCCCCAGCATTTT. This encodes CASSIFPGSNQPQHF.

This chain joins TRBV7-2 and TRBJ1-5, with TRBD1 matching 9 bases. The CDR3 extends over 19 amino acids. The germline V gene encodes CDR1 SGHTA and CDR2 FQGNSA. V shed 2 bases, J shed 3 bases, and the junction held 14 bases outside the gene matches. CDR3 loop: CASSLKWTGVLVDNQPQHF. The CDR3 nucleotides are TGTGCCAGCAGCTTAAAGTGGACAGGGGTTTTAGTGGACAATCAGCCCCAGCATTTT.

The chain employs TRBV18 and TRBJ2-2; TRBD2 is a possible D gene (5 bases). V lost 1 base and J lost 3, with 9 bases in between. Germline CDR1 and CDR2: KGHSH and LQKENI. This CDR3 is built from 15 residues. This CDR3 is CASSPRGSDTGELFF. The CDR3 bases are TGTGCCAGCTCACCACGAGGGAGTGACACCGGGGAGCTGTTTTTT.

The chain is built from TRBV6-4 and TRBJ2-2; TRBD1 matches 9 bases. The CDR3 sequence is 15 residues long. The germline V gene encodes CDR1 MRHNA and CDR2 SNTAGT. V shed 4 bases, J shed 6 bases, and the junction held 6 bases outside the gene matches. CDR3 residues: CASSAGDREAGELFF. The CDR3 DNA reads as TGTGCCAGCAGTGCTGGGGACAGGGAGGCCGGGGAGCTGTTTTTT.

The gene calls are TRBV12-3 or TRBV12-4 and TRBJ2-1; 7 bases line up with TRBD2. The CDR3 extends over 13 amino acids. After removal of 8 bases from V and 9 bases from J, the junction contained 10 bases not matched to a gene. This CDR3 is CASGPRGWGEQFF. In DNA form, the CDR3 reads TGTGCCAGCGGACCGCGGGGGTGGGGTGAGCAGTTCTTC.

The V and J genes are TRBV6-1 and TRBJ1-5, with D perhaps TRBD1 (6 bases). V was trimmed by 4 bases and J by 0 bases, leaving 16 bases between them. The CDR3 runs 17 residues. The germline V gene encodes CDR1 MNHNS and CDR2 SASEGT. The CDR3 loop is CASSGETGVGSNQPQHF. Written as DNA, the CDR3 is TGTGCCAGCAGTGGCGAGACAGGTGTAGGTAGCAATCAGCCCCAGCATTTT.